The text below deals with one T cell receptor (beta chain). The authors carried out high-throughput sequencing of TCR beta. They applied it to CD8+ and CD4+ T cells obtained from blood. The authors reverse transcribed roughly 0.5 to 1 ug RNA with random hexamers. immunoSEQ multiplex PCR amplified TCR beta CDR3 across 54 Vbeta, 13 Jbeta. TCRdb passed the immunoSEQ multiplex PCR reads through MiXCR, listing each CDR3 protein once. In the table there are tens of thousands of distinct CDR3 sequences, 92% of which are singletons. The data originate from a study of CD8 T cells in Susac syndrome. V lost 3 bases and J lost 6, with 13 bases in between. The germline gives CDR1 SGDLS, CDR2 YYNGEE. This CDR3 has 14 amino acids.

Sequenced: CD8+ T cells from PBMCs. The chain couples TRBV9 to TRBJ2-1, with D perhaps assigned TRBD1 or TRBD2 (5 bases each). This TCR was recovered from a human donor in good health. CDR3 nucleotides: TGTGCCAGCAGCGAGGCAGGGACGGCCAATGAGCAGTTCTTC. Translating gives CASSEAGTANEQFF.